The 21 T cell receptor beta chains presented below share a single source sample, sequenced in a study of T-cell memory formation after mild COVID-19. Each CDR3 protein is one row after TCRdb ran MiXCR on the 5' RACE reads. Of 40,000 to 60,000 distinct CDR3 sequences in the sample, less than 15% were seen once. Material for sequencing was PBMCs or a T cell subset sorted from them (not recorded which). These receptors were taken from a man aged 18-30 years who had mild COVID-19 (a few samples of this study predate the infection). Cell type and time point are not known.

This clonotype was detected only a few times. No conserved phenylalanine or tryptophan is present at the end of the CDR3, so a read error is the likely explanation. No DNA is shown, since the ends of the CDR3 on it are uncertain; the CDR3 is the one TCRdb lists. The chain joins TRBV7-8 to TRBJ2-7; the table's D call, TRBD2, was not checked against the DNA. Germline V gives CDR1 SGHVS, CDR2 FQNEAQ. The CDR3 has 13 residues if both end residues are counted. CDR3: CASSLTETKGQDI.

The sample holds a few counts of this clonotype. The V gene is TRBV6-6, the J gene TRBJ2-1, with 12 bases aligning to TRBD2. Looked up from germline, CDR1 is MNHNY and CDR2 is SVGAGI (reference sequence). V dropped 6 bases and J dropped 8; count of bases not matched to a gene: 8. This CDR3 contains 15 residues. The CDR3 sequence: CASRPLAGGPHEQFF. CDR3 DNA: TGTGCCAGCAGACCTCTAGCGGGGGGGCCTCATGAGCAGTTCTTC.

This clonotype was found many times. The chain couples TRBV5-1 to TRBJ2-7, with a possible D match to TRBD1 (5 bases). Trimming cost V 5 bases and J 2 bases, with 14 bases left between them. CDR3 length: 14 amino acids. Per the germline V gene, CDR1 is SGHRS and CDR2 is YFSETQ. The CDR3 DNA follows: TGCGCCAGCAGACACCCGCCGACAGCCTACGAGCAGTACTTC. The encoded protein is CASRHPPTAYEQYF.

V is TRBV29-1 and J is TRBJ2-1; D uncertain. Per the germline V gene, CDR1 is SQVTM and CDR2 is ANQGSEA. Trimming took off 4 bases at V and 0 bases at J, with 7 bases between the two ends. The CDR3 extends over 13 amino acids. The CDR3 DNA sequence: TGCAGCGTTGCCCCGAGCTCCTACAATGAGCAGTTCTTC. Protein product: CSVAPSSYNEQFF.

The CDR3 is CASSRGIGQEMNTEAFF. CDR3 sequence (DNA): TGTGCCAGCAGCAGGGGGATCGGCCAGGAAATGAACACTGAAGCTTTCTTT. V and J are TRBV6-5 and TRBJ1-1, with TRBD1 matching over 7 bases. With V trimmed by 6 bases and J by 0 bases, 13 bases remained unmatched. The CDR3 runs to 17 residues. Germline CDR1 and CDR2: MNHEY and SVGAGI.

This clonotype was counted ten times or more. The chain combines TRBV3-1 with TRBJ2-2, with 8 bases aligning to TRBD1. The ends lost 4 bases at V and 5 bases at J; junction bases unmatched: 6. Germline CDR1 LGHDT, CDR2 YNNKEL (reference sequence). This CDR3 comprises 15 residues. CDR3 sequence reads: CASSPRGPGTGELFF. The DNA for the CDR3 is TGTGCCAGCAGCCCCAGGGGGCCAGGGACCGGGGAGCTGTTTTTT.

DNA for the CDR3: TGCAGTGCTAGAGTGTCTAGCCCGGGCAGAGGCTACACCTTC. It is translated as CSARVSSPGRGYTF. This sequence joins TRBV20-1 and TRBJ1-2; D gene unclear. Germline V CDR1 and CDR2: DFQATT, SNEGSKA (reference sequence). The length of the CDR3 is 14 residues. The V end was cut by 1 base, the J end by 8 bases, with 17 bases between.

This clonotype is a singleton in its sample. This chain connects TRBV6-2 or TRBV6-3 to TRBJ1-2; a weak D match, TRBD1 (6 bases). The CDR3 totals 14 residues. Trimming took off 5 bases at V and 5 bases at J, with 15 bases between the two ends. From germline, CDR1 is MNHEY and CDR2 SVGEGT. The CDR3, as DNA: TGTGCCAGCAGTGTTCGAGGGGGGCCTTATGGCTACACCTTC. It is translated as CASSVRGGPYGYTF.

The rearrangement links TRBV29-1 to TRBJ2-1; 8 nucleotides match TRBD2. The CDR3 runs to 15 residues. V shed 3 bases, J shed 10 bases, and the junction held 14 bases outside the gene matches. CDR1 is SQVTM, CDR2 ANQGSEA, per germline. CDR3 loop: CSVDRGGRWGIEQFF. The CDR3 DNA sequence: TGCAGCGTTGACCGGGGGGGGCGTTGGGGCATAGAGCAGTTCTTC.

V gene TRBV5-1 combines with J gene TRBJ1-3, with D hard to call. From germline, CDR1 is SGHRS and CDR2 YFSETQ. V was shortened by 0 bases and J by 0 bases, with 7 bases between the two germline ends. The CDR3 is made up of 15 amino acids. Here the CDR3 DNA reads TGCGCCAGCAGCTTGGGCGTCCTCTCTGGAAACACCATATATTTT. This codes for CASSLGVLSGNTIYF.

The V gene is TRBV20-1, the J gene TRBJ2-5; 11 bases agree with TRBD1. V dropped 6 bases and J dropped 4; count of bases not matched to a gene: 4. From germline, CDR1 is DFQATT and CDR2 SNEGSKA (reference sequence). This CDR3 contains 13 residues. In DNA, the CDR3 is TGCAGTGCCCCGGACAGGGGGCGAGAGACCCAGTACTTC. As protein: CSAPDRGRETQYF.

This chain uses TRBV29-1 with TRBJ1-1; no reliable D call. This CDR3 spans 13 amino acids. V lost 7 bases and J lost 3, with 15 bases in between. Germline CDR1 SQVTM, CDR2 ANQGSEA. CDR3 residues: CSAHGPRDTEAFF. The DNA for the CDR3 is TGCAGCGCCCACGGACCCCGGGACACTGAAGCTTTCTTT.

The chain joins TRBV28 to TRBJ1-4, with 7 positions matching TRBD1. The length of the CDR3 is 12 residues. V was pared by 11 bases and J by 4 bases, with 4 bases of the junction left unmatched. Germline V gene data show CDR1 as MDHEN and CDR2 as SYDVKM. CDR3 nucleotide sequence: TGTGCCTGCGGGACAGTTAATGAAAAACTGTTTTTT. This codes for CACGTVNEKLFF.

This chain uses TRBV20-1 with TRBJ1-6; TRBD1 matches at 8 bases. This CDR3 is built from 14 residues. With V trimmed by 5 bases and J by 7 bases, 7 bases remained unmatched. In germline, CDR1 is DFQATT, CDR2 SNEGSKA (reference sequence). The CDR3 spells CSARQGAENSPLHF. In nucleotides, the CDR3 is TGCAGTGCTCGCCAGGGGGCGGAGAATTCACCCCTCCACTTT.

There are a few counts of this clonotype. The rearrangement uses TRBV7-2 and TRBJ1-2; D is perhaps TRBD1 (5 bases). This CDR3 is built from 14 residues. Germline CDR1 and CDR2: SGHTA and FQGNSA. Trimming stripped 2 bases from V and 7 bases from J, with 14 bases between. CDR3 in DNA: TGTGCCAGCAGCTTATCCAGGGTGACTACTGGCTACACCTTC. This gives the protein CASSLSRVTTGYTF. Filled out from reference TRBV7-2 and TRBJ1-2, the complete variable domain reads GAGVSQSPSNKVTEKGKDVELRCDPISGHTALYWYRQSLGQGLEFLIYFQGNSAPDKSGLPSDRFSAERTGGSVSTLTIQRTQQEDSAVYLCASSLSRVTTGYTFGSGTRLTVV.

The table lists this clonotype with a few counts. CDR3 in DNA: TGTGCCAGCAGCGTAGAGAATGGGGAGCTGTTTTTT. Residues: CASSVENGELFF. The chain combines TRBV9 with TRBJ2-2, with no clear D. The length of the CDR3 is 12 residues. The germline V gene has CDR1 SGDLS and CDR2 YYNGEE. V dropped 0 bases and J dropped 8 bases, with 5 bases sitting between them.

This clonotype has a count of ten or more. This chain uses TRBV4-1 with TRBJ2-7; TRBD2 agrees at 9 bases. Germline V gene sequence: CDR1 MGHRA, CDR2 YSYEKL. Losses at the gene ends were 4 bases for V and 0 bases for J; bases not matched to a gene: 4. The CDR3 sequence is 15 residues long. CDR3: CASSRSTSGSYEQYF. CDR3 bases: TGCGCCAGCAGCCGCTCGACTAGCGGCTCCTACGAGCAGTACTTC.

The chain has TRBV28 and TRBJ2-2; D is uncertain. Germline V gene sequence: CDR1 MDHEN, CDR2 SYDVKM. CDR3 length equals 12 residues. V lost 7 bases and J lost 5, with 8 bases in between. The CDR3 is CASISRTGELFF. CDR3 nucleotide sequence: TGTGCCAGCATTTCGCGGACCGGGGAGCTGTTTTTT.

The chain has TRBV7-2 and TRBJ2-5, with TRBD2 matching 9 bases. V was pared by 2 bases and J by 7 bases, with 8 bases of the junction left unmatched. Germline CDR1 reads SGHTA; CDR2 reads FQGNSA. The CDR3 is 15 residues long. CDR3 sequence (DNA): TGTGCCAGCAGCTTAATAGCGGGGGCCGAGGGGACCCAGTACTTC. This encodes CASSLIAGAEGTQYF.

This clonotype showed up just a few times. As DNA, the CDR3 is TGCGCCAGCAGCACAGACAGTTCCTATGGCTACACCTTC. Its translation: CASSTDSSYGYTF. The J gene is TRBJ1-2, the V gene TRBV5-1; TRBD1 is a possible D gene (5 bases). V was clipped by 4 bases and J by 4 bases, with 11 bases between them. This CDR3 has 13 residues. The germline V gene encodes CDR1 SGHRS and CDR2 YFSETQ.

This clonotype showed up many times. The chain uses TRBV27 and TRBJ2-7; 8 nucleotides agree with TRBD1. The V segment lost 8 bases and the J segment 6 bases; nucleotides outside the gene matches: 18. This CDR3 is built from 16 residues. Germline-derived CDR1 and CDR2 are MNHEY and SMNVEV (reference sequence). CDR3 in DNA: TGTGCCAGCCTGAGAGAACCGGGACAGGAGCCCTCCGAGCAGTACGTC. It translates to CASLREPGQEPSEQYV.